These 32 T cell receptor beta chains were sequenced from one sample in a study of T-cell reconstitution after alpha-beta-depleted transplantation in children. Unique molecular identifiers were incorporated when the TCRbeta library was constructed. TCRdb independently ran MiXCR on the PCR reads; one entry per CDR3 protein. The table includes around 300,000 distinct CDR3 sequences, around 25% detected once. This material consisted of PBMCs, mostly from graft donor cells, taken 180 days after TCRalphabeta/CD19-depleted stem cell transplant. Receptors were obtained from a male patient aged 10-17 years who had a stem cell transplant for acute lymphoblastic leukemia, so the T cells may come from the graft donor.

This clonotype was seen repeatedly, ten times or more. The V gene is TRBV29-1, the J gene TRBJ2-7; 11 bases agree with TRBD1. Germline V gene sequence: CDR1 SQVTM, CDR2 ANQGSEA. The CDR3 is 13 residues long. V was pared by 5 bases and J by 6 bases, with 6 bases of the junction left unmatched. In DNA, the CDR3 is TGCAGCGTTCCGGGACAGGGGGTAAGCGAGCAGTACTTC. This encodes CSVPGQGVSEQYF.

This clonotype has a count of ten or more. The CDR3 DNA reads TGTGCCAGCACTAGAGGAGGTTTCAATCAGCCCCAGCATTTT. Amino acid sequence: CASTRGGFNQPQHF. The V and J genes are TRBV5-6 and TRBJ1-5, with D hard to call. The V gene lost 6 bases and the J gene lost 3 bases, with 13 bases spanning the gap. Germline assignment: CDR1 SGHDT and CDR2 YYEEEE. CDR3 length: 14 residues.

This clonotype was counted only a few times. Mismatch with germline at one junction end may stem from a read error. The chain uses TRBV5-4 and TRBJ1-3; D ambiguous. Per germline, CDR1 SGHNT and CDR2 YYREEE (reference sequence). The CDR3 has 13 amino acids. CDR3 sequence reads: CASNLPSGNTIYF. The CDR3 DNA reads TGTGCCAGCAACTTGCCCTCTGGAAACACCATATATTTT.

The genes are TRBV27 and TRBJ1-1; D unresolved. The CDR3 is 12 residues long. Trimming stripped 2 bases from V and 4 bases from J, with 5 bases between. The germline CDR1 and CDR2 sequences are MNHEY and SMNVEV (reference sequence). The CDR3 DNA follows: TGTGCCAGCAGTTTACACGGCACTGAAGCTTTCTTT. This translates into CASSLHGTEAFF.

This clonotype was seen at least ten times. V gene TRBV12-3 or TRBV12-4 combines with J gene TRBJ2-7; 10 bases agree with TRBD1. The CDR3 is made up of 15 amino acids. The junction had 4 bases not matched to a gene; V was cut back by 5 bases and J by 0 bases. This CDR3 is CASSLTGGPSYEQYF. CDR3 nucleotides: TGTGCCAGCAGTCTGACAGGGGGCCCCTCCTACGAGCAGTACTTC.

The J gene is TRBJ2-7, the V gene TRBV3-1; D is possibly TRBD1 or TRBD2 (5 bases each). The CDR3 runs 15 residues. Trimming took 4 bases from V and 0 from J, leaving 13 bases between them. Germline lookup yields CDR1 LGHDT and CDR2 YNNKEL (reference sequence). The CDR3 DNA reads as TGTGCCAGCAGCCTCAAGTGGGGGAGCTCCTACGAGCAGTACTTC. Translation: CASSLKWGSSYEQYF.

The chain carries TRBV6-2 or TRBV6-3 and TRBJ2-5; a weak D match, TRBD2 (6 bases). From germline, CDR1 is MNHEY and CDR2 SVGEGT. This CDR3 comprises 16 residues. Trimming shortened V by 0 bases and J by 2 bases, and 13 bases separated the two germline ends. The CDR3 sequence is CASSYSRGGRQETQYF. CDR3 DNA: TGTGCCAGCAGTTACTCACGGGGAGGCCGTCAAGAGACCCAGTACTTC.

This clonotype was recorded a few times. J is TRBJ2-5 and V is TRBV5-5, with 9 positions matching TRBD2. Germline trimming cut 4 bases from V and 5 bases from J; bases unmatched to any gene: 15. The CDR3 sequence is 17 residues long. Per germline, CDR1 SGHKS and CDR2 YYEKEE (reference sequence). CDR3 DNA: TGTGCCAGCAGCCCGGGGGTATTAGCGGGAGCTGGGGAGACCCAGTACTTC. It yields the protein CASSPGVLAGAGETQYF. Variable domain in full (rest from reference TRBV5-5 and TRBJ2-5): DAGVTQSPTHLIKTRGQQVTLRCSPISGHKSVSWYQQVLGQGPQFIFQYYEKEERGRGNFPDRFSARQFPNYSSELNVNALLLGDSALYLCASSPGVLAGAGETQYFGPGTRLLVL.

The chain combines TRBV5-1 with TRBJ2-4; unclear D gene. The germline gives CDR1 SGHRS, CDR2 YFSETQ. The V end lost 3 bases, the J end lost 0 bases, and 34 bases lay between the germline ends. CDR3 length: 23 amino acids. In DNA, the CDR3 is TGCGCCAGCAGCTCCCCGGGCGGTTATCAGTCCAACTTATCTACCTTAGCCAAAAACATTCAGTACTTC. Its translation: CASSSPGGYQSNLSTLAKNIQYF.

The CDR3 sequence is CSVQVGRAYEQYF. The CDR3 nucleotides are TGCAGTGTTCAAGTAGGGAGGGCCTACGAGCAGTACTTC. The V and J genes are TRBV20-1 and TRBJ2-7; the match to TRBD2 covers 7 bases. CDR1 is DFQATT, CDR2 SNEGSKA, per germline (reference sequence). The CDR3 sequence is 13 residues long. J lost 2 bases, V lost 7 bases, and 8 bases had no gene match.

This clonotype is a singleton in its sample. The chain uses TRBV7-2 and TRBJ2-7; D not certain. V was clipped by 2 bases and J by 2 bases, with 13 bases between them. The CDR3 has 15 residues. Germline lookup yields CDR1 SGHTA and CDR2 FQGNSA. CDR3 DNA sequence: TGTGCCAGCAGCTTACGGGCTTATTCTACCTACGAGCAGTACTTC. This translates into CASSLRAYSTYEQYF.

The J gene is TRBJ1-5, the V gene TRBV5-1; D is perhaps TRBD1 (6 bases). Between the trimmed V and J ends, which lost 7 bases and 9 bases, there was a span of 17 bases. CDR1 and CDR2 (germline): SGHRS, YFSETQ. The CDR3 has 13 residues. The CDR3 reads CASGPQGPRPQHF. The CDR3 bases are TGCGCCAGCGGCCCACAGGGCCCCCGGCCCCAGCATTTT.

CDR3 amino acids: CASSFRVHSNQPQHF. CDR3 nucleotides: TGTGCCAGCAGCTTCAGGGTCCATAGCAATCAGCCCCAGCATTTT. The chain combines TRBV11-1 with TRBJ1-5, with D possibly matching TRBD1 (5 bases). This CDR3 region has 15 residues. Germline V gene sequence: CDR1 SGHAT, CDR2 FQDESV (reference sequence). Deletions cut 3 bases from V and 0 bases from J, with 9 bases between. Full variable domain (remainder filled in from reference TRBV11-1 and TRBJ1-5): EAEVAQSPRYKITEKSQAVAFWCDPISGHATLYWYRQILGQGPELLVQFQDESVVDDSQLPKDRFSAERLKGVDSTLKIQPAELGDSAMYLCASSFRVHSNQPQHFGDGTRLSIL.

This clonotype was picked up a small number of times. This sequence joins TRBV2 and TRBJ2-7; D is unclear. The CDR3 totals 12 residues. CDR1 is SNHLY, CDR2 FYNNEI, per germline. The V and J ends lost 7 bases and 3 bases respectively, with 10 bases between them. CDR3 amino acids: CASKESYYEQYF. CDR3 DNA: TGTGCCAGCAAAGAAAGTTACTACGAGCAGTACTTC.

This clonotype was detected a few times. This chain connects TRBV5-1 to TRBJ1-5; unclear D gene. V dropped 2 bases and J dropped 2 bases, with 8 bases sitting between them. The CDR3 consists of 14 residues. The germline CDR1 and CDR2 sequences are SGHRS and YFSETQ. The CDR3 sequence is CASSFGEGNQPQHF. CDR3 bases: TGCGCCAGCAGCTTTGGGGAGGGCAATCAGCCCCAGCATTTT.

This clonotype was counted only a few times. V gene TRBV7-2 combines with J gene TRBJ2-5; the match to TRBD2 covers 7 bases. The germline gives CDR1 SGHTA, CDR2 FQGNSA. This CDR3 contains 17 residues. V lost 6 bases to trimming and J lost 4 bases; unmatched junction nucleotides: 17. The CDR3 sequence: CASSLRSGGLVGETQYF. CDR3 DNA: TGTGCCAGCAGTTTACGCTCCGGTGGACTAGTGGGAGAGACCCAGTACTTC.

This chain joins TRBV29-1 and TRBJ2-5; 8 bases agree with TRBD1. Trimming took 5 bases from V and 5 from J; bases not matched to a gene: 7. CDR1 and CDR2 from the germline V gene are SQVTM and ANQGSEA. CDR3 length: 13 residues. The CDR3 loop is CSVRQGTRETQYF. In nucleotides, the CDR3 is TGCAGCGTTCGACAGGGGACTCGGGAGACCCAGTACTTC.

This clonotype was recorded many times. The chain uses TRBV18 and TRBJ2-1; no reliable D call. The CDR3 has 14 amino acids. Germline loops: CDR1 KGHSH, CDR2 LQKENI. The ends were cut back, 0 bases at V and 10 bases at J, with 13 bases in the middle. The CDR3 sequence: CASSPPSPETEQFF. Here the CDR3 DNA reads TGTGCCAGCTCACCACCGAGCCCGGAGACCGAGCAGTTCTTC.

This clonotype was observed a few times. DNA for the CDR3: TGTGCCAGCAGCTTAGACGGGGGACTAGCGGGAAAATACGAGCAGTACTTC. Protein product: CASSLDGGLAGKYEQYF. The rearrangement links TRBV7-9 to TRBJ2-7; TRBD2 matches 13 bases. This CDR3 is 17 amino acids long. Germline V gene lookup returns CDR1 SEHNR and CDR2 FQNEAQ (reference sequence). Losses at the gene ends were 1 base for V and 4 bases for J; bases not matched to a gene: 7.

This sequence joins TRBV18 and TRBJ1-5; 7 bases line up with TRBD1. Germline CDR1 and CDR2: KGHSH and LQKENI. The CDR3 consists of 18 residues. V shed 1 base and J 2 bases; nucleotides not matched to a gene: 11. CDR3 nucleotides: TGTGCCAGCTCACCACTTCCTGTGGTCAGGGGGGGCAATCAGCCCCAGCATTTT. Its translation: CASSPLPVVRGGNQPQHF.

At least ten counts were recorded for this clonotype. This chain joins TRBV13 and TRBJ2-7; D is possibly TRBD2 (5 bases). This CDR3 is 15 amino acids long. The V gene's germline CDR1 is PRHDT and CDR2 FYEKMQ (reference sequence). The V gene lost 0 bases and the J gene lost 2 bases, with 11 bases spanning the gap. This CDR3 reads CASSLGSGDPYEQYF. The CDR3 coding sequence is TGTGCCAGCAGCTTAGGAAGCGGCGATCCCTACGAGCAGTACTTC.

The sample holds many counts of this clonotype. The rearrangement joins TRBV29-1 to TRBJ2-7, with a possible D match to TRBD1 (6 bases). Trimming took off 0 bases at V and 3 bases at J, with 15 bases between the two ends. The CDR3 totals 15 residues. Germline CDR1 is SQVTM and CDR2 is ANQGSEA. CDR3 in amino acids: CSVEDRDTLGYEQYF. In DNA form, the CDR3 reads TGCAGCGTTGAAGATCGGGACACCTTGGGCTACGAGCAGTACTTC.

The CDR3 is CAISDSKRLGATDTQYF. In DNA form, the CDR3 reads TGTGCCATCAGTGACTCGAAGAGGCTAGGCGCCACAGATACGCAGTATTTT. The chain combines TRBV10-3 with TRBJ2-3; D gene uncertain. Germline V gene lookup returns CDR1 ENHRY and CDR2 SYGVKD. This CDR3 region has 17 residues. Between the trimmed V and J ends, which lost 3 bases and 2 bases, there was a span of 18 bases.

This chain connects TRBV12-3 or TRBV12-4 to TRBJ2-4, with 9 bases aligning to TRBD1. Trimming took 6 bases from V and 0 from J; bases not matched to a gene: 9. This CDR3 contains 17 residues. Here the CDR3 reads CASRHGQGSLAKNIQYF. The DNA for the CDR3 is TGTGCCAGCAGACACGGACAGGGGTCCTTAGCCAAAAACATTCAGTACTTC.

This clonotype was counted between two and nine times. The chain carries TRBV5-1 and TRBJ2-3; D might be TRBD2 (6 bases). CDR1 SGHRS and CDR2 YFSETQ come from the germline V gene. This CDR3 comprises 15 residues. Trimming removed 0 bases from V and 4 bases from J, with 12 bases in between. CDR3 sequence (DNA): TGCGCCAGCAGCTTGGATGGACTACCAGCAGATACGCAGTATTTT. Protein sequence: CASSLDGLPADTQYF.

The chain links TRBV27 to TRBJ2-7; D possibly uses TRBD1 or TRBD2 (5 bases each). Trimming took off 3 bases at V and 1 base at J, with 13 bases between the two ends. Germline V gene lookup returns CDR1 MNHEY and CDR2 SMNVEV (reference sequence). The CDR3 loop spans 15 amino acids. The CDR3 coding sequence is TGTGCCAGCAGTTTTTTCGGGACGGTTTCCTACGAGCAGTACTTC. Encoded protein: CASSFFGTVSYEQYF.

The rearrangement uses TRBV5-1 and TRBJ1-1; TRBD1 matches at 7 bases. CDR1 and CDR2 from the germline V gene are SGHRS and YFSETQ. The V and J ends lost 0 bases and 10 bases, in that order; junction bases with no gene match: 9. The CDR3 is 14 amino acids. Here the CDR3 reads CASSLALPRQGAFF. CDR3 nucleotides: TGCGCCAGCAGCTTGGCGCTTCCAAGACAGGGAGCTTTCTTT. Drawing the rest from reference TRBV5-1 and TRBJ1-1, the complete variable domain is KAGVTQTPRYLIKTRGQQVTLSCSPISGHRSVSWYQQTPGQGLQFLFEYFSETQRNKGNFPGRFSGRQFSNSRSEMNVSTLELGDSALYLCASSLALPRQGAFFGQGTRLTVV.

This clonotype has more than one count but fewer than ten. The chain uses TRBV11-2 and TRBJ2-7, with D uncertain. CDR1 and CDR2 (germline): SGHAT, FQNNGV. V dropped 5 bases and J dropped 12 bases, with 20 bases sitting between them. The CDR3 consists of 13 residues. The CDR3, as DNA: TGTGCCAGCAGCCCATACTTTAGACGAGACTCGTACTTC. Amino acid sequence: CASSPYFRRDSYF.

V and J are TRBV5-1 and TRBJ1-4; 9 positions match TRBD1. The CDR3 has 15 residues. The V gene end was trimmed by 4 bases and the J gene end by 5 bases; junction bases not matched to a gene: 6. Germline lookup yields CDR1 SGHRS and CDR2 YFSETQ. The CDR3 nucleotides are TGCGCCAGCAGCACGGACGGGACAGGGAATGAAAAACTGTTTTTT. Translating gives CASSTDGTGNEKLFF.

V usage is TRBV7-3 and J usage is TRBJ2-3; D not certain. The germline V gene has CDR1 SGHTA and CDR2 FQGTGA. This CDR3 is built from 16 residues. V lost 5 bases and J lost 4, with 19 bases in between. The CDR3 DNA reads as TGTGCCAGCAGCCCTACACCCTCTCGAATTGCAGATACGCAGTATTTT. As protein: CASSPTPSRIADTQYF.

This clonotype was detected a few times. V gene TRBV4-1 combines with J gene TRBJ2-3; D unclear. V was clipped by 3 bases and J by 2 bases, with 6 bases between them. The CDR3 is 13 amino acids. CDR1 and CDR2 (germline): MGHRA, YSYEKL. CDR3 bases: TGCGCCAGCAGCCACCCGATCACAGATACGCAGTATTTT. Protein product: CASSHPITDTQYF.

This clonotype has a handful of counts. Here the CDR3 reads CASSLVLAGEQFF. In nucleotides, the CDR3 is TGCGCCAGCAGCTTGGTACTAGCGGGTGAGCAGTTCTTC. This chain uses TRBV5-1 with TRBJ2-1; 9 bases align to TRBD2. The CDR3 runs 13 residues. Looked up from germline, CDR1 is SGHRS and CDR2 is YFSETQ. The J segment lost 9 bases and the V segment lost 0 bases, leaving 1 base of the junction unmatched.